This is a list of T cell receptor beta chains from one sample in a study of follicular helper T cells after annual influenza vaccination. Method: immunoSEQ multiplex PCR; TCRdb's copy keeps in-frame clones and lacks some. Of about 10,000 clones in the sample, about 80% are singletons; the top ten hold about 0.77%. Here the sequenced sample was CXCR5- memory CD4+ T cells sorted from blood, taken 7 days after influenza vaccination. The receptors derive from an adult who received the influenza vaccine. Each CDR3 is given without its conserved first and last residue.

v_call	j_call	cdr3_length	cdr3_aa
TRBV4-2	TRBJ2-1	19	ASSPSPTSGGPSSSYNEQF
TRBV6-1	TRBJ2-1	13	ASRLAGSSYNEQF
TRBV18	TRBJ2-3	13	ASSPRGSSTDTQY
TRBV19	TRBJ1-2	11	ASSQDGGGGYT
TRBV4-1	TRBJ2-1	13	ASSLPGQGNNEQF
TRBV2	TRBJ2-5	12	ASSVSQSRETQY
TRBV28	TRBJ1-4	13	ASSPSGITNEKLF
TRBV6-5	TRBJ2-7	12	ASSYGRVIYEQY
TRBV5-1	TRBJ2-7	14	ASSLTPSGRNYEQY
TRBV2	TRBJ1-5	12	ASRIGQINQPQH
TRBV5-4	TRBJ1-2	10	ASSLDDRVGT
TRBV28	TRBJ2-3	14	ASVPRGGFGTDTQY
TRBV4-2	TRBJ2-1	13	ASSQDLTSYNEQF
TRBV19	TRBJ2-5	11	ASSFGLAETQY
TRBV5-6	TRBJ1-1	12	ASSLVHWTGKAF
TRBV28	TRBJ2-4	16	ASRPRYQGGLAKNIQY
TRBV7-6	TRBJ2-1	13	ASSPASGNFNEQF
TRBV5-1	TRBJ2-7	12	ASSYGTSGYEQY
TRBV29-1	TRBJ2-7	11	SGGGQGLNEQY
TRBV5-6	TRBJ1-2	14	ASRFRTGSSGYGYT
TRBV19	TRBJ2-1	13	ASSRRTSGDNEQF
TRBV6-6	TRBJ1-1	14	ASRNPRGGLGTEAF
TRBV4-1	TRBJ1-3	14	ASSPGQAYSGNTIY
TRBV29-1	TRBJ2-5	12	SVGGGGTQETQY
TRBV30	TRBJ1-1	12	ALGRRSLNTEAF
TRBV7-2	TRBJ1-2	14	ASSPSRTGGDYGYT
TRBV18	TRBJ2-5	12	ASSGTSGQETQY
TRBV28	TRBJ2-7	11	ASLRDRPYEQY
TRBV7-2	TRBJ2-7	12	ASSLRQPPYEQY
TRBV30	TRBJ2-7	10	AWSVGTYEQY
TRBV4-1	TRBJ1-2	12	ASSRPGTGGGYT
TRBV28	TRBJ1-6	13	ASSSQGGYNSPLH
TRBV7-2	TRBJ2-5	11	ASSFSREETQY
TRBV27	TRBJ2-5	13	ASSFGQTAGETQY
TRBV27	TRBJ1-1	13	ASSLGQTRNTEAF
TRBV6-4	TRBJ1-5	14	ASSDLRLAGNQPQH
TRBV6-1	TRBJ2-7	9	ASSAKYEQY
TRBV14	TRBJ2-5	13	ASSQVGQSQETQY
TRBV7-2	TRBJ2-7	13	ASSLIAGSSYEQY
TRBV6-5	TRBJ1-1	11	ASSPRGWPEAF
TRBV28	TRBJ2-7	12	ASSLAGQTYEQY
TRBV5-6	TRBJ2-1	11	ASREWRFDEQF